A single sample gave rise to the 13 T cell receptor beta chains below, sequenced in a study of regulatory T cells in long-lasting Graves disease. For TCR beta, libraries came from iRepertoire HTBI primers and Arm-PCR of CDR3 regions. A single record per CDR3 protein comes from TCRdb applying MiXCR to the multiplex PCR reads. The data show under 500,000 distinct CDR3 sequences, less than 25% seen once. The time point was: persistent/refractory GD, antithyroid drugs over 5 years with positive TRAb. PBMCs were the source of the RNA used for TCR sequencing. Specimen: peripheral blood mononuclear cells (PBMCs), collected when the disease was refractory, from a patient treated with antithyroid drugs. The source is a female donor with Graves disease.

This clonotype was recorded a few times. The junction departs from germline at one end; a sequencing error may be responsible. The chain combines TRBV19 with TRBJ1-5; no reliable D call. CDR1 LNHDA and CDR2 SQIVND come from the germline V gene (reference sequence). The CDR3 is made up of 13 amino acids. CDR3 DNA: TGTGCCAGTAGTACAAGGACTGATTCACGGCTAGCCTTT. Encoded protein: CASSTRTDSRLAF.

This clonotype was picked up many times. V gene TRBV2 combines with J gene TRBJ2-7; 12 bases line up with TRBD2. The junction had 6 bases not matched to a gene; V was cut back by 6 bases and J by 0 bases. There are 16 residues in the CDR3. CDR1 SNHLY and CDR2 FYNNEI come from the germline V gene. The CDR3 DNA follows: TGTGCCAGCAGGAGACTAGCGGGAGATGGCTCCTACGAGCAGTACTTC. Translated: CASRRLAGDGSYEQYF.

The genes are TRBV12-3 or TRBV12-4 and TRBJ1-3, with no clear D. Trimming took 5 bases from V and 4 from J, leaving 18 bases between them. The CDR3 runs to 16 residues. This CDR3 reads CASSTERQATGNTIYF. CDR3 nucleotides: TGTGCCAGCAGTACCGAAAGGCAGGCTACAGGAAACACCATATATTTT.

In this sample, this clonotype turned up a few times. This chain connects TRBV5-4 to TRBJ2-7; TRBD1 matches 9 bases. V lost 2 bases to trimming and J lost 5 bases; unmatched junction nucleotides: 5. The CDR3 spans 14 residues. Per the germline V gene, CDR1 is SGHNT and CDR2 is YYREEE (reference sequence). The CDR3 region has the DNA TGTGCCAGCAGCTTTACAGGGGGCACCAACGAGCAGTACTTC. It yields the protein CASSFTGGTNEQYF.

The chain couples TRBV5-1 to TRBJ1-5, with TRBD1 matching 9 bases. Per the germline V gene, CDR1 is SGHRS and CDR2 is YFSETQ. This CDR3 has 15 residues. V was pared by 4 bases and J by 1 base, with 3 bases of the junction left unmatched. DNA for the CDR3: TGCGCCAGCAGCGTCGGGACAGGGAGCAATCAGCCCCAGCATTTT. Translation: CASSVGTGSNQPQHF.

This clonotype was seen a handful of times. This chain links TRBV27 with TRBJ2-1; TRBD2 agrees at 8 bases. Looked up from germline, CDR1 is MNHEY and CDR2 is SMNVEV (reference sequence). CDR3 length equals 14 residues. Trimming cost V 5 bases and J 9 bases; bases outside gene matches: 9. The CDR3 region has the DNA TGTGCCAGCAGTACGTTCGCGGGAGGAAGTGAGCAGTTCTTC. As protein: CASSTFAGGSEQFF.

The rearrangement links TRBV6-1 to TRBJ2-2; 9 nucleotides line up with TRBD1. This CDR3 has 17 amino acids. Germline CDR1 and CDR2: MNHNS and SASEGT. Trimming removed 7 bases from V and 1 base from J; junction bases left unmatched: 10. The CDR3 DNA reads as TGTGCCAGCAAAGGGACAGGGTTCGGGCTGAACACCGGGGAGCTGTTTTTT. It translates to CASKGTGFGLNTGELFF.

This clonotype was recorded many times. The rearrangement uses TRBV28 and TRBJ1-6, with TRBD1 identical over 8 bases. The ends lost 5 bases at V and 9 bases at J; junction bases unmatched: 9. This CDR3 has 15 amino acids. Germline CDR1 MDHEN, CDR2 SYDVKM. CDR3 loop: CASSPGQGVGSPLHF. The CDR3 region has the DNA TGTGCCAGCAGTCCCGGACAGGGAGTTGGTTCACCCCTCCACTTT. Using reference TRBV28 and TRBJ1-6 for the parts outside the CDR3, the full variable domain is DVKVTQSSRYLVKRTGEKVFLECVQDMDHENMFWYRQDPGLGLRLIYFSYDVKMKEKGDIPEGYSVSREKKERFSLILESASTNQTSMYLCASSPGQGVGSPLHFGNGTRLTVT.

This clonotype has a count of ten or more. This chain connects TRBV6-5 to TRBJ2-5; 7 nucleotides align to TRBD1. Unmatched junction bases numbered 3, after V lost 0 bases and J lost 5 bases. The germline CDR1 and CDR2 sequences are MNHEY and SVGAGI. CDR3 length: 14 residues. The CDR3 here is CASSYSGGGETQYF. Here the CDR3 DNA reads TGTGCCAGCAGTTACTCAGGGGGCGGTGAGACCCAGTACTTC.

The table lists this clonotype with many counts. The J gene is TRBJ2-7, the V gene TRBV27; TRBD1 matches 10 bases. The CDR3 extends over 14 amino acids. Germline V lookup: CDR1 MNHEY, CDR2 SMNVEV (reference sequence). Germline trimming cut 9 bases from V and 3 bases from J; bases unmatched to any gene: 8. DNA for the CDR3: TGTGCCAGTGGCCGCGGGACAGGGGACTACGAGCAGTACTTC. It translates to CASGRGTGDYEQYF.

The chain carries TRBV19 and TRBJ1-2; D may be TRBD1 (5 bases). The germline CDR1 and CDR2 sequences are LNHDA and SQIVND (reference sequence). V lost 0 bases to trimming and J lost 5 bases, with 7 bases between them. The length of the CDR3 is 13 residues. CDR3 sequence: CASSIEKGYGYTF. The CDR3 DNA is TGTGCCAGTAGTATAGAGAAGGGGTATGGCTACACCTTC.

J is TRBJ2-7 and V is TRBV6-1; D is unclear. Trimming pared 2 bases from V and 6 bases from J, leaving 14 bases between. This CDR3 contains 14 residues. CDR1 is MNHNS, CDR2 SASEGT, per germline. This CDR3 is CASSENPSPLEQYF. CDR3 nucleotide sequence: TGTGCCAGCAGTGAAAACCCGAGCCCTCTCGAGCAGTACTTC.

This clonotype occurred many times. The CDR3 DNA is TGTGCCAGCAGCAAAAAACAGGGGGAATGGTCTGGCTACACCTTC. Encoded protein: CASSKKQGEWSGYTF. This chain uses TRBV3-1 with TRBJ1-2; 8 bases line up with TRBD1. V gave up 5 bases and J gave up 7 bases; unmatched junction bases: 12. This CDR3 region has 15 residues. Per the germline V gene, CDR1 is LGHDT and CDR2 is YNNKEL (reference sequence).